The source of this T cell receptor (beta chain) is a study of T cell repertoires in cytomegalovirus infection. This clonotype was found a few times. Its antigen is currently unknown. The length of the CDR3 is 16 residues. Germline loops: CDR1 DFQATT, CDR2 SNEGSKA (reference sequence). V lost 0 bases to trimming and J lost 8 bases, with 22 bases between them. Regarding the study as a whole: Cumulative frequency of public TCR beta families picked out carriers of CMV plus the relevant HLA. The ex vivo response was dominated by HLA-C-restricted CMV-specific TCR beta clonotypes.

TCRdb fed the reads into MiXCR, producing one record per CDR3 protein. Among 200,000 to 300,000 distinct CDR3 sequences listed, roughly 13% were seen once. The clonotype originates from a human donor in good health (CMV status not recorded). Some clones in this sample may be carry-over from other donors' samples. The V gene is TRBV20-1, the J gene TRBJ1-2, with D possibly matching TRBD1 (6 bases). Sequenced material: PBMCs. The CDR3 protein is CSARDLGTSSAGGYTF. As DNA, the CDR3 is TGCAGTGCTAGAGATCTCGGGACAAGCTCGGCGGGGGGCTACACCTTC.